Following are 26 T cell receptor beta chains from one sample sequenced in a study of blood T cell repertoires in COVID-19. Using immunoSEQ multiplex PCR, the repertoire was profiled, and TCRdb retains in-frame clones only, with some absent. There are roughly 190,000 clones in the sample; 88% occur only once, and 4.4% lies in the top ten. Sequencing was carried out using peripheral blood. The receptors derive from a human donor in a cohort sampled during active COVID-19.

CDR3: CASSLIYGLAYEQYF. In nucleotides, the CDR3 is TGTGCCAGCAGTTTAATTTACGGGTTAGCCTACGAGCAGTACTTC. The rearrangement joins TRBV28 to TRBJ2-7, with D hard to call. Looked up from germline, CDR1 is MDHEN and CDR2 is SYDVKM. The V and J ends lost 2 bases and 2 bases respectively, with 13 bases between them. This CDR3 region has 15 residues.

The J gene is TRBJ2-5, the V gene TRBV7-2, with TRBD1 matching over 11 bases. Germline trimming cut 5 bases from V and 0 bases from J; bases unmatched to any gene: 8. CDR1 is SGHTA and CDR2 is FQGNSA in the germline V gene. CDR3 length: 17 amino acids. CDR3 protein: CASSGRTGGEYQETQYF. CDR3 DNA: TGTGCCAGCAGCGGACGGACAGGGGGCGAGTACCAAGAGACCCAGTACTTC.

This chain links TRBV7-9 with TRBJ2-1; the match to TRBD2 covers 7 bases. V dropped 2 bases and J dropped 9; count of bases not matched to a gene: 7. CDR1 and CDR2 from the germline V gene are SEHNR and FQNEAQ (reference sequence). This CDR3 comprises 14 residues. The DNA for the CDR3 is TGTGCCAGCAGCTTAACAAGCGGGAACAGTGAGCAGTTCTTC. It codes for CASSLTSGNSEQFF. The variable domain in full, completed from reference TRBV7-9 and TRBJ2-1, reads DTGVSQNPRHKITKRGQNVTFRCDPISEHNRLYWYRQTLGQGPEFLTYFQNEAQLEKSRLLSDRFSAERPKGSFSTLEIQRTEQGDSAMYLCASSLTSGNSEQFFGPGTRLTVL.

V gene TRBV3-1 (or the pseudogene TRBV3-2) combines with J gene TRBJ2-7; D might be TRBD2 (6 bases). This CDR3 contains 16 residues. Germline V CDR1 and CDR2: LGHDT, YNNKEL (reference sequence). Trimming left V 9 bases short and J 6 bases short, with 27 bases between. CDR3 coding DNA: TGTGCCAGAGAACGTGGTGGTTTGGTGGGACTCAGCGAGCAGTACTTC. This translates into CARERGGLVGLSEQYF.

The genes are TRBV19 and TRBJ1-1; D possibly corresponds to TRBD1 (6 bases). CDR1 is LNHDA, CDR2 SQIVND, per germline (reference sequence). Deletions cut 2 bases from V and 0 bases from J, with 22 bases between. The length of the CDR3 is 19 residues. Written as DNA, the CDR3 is TGTGCCAGTAGTATACGCCCCGGGGCAGGGGCCTCTATGAACACTGAAGCTTTCTTT. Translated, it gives CASSIRPGAGASMNTEAFF.

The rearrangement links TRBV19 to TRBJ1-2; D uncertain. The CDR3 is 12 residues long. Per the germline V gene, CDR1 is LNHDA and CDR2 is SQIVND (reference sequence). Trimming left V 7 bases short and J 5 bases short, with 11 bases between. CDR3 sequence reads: CASIGDKYGYTF. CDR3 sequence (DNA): TGTGCCAGTATCGGTGATAAATATGGCTACACCTTC.

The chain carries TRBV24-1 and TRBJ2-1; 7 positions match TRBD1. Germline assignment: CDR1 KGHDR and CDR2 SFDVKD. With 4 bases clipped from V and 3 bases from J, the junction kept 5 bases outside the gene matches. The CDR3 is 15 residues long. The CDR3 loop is CATSDTGVFYNEQFF. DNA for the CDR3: TGTGCCACCAGTGACACAGGGGTATTCTACAATGAGCAGTTCTTC.

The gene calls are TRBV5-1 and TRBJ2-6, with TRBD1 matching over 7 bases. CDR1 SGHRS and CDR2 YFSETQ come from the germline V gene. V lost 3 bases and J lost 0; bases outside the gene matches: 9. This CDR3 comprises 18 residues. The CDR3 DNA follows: TGCGCCAGCAGCTCCACCAGACAGGGACCCTCTGGGGCCAACGTCCTGACTTTC. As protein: CASSSTRQGPSGANVLTF.

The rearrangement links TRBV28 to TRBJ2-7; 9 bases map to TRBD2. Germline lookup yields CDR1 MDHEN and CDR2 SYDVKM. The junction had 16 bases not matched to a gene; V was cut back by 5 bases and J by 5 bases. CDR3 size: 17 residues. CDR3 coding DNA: TGTGCCAGCAGTGGAAGAGCCGGGACTAGCTCTCCCCACGAGCAGTACTTC. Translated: CASSGRAGTSSPHEQYF.

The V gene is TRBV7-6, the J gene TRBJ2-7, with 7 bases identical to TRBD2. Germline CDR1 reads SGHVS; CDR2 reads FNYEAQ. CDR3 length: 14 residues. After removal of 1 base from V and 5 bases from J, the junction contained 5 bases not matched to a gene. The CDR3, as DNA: TGTGCCAGCAGCTTAGGGGGGGGTGTGGACGAGCAGTACTTC. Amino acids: CASSLGGGVDEQYF.

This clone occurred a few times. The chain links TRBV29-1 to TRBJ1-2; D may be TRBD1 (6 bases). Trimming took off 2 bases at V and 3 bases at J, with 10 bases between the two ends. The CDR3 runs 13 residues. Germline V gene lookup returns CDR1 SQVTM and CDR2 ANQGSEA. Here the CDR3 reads CSVETGKDYGYTF. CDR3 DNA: TGCAGCGTTGAAACAGGGAAAGACTATGGCTACACCTTC.

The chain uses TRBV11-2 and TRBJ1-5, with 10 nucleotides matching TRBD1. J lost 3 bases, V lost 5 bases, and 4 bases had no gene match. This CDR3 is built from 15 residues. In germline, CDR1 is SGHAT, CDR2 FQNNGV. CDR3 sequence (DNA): TGTGCCAGCAGCCCCGGGACAGGGGACAATCAGCCCCAGCATTTT. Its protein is CASSPGTGDNQPQHF.

CDR3: CASSRRGTGASYEQYF. DNA for the CDR3: TGTGCCAGCAGCAGGCGGGGCACCGGGGCCTCCTACGAGCAGTACTTC. The V and J genes are TRBV5-8 and TRBJ2-7; tentative D call: TRBD2 (6 bases). The CDR3 extends over 16 amino acids. V was pared by 4 bases and J by 0 bases, with 17 bases between. Germline CDR1 SGHTS, CDR2 YDEGEE.

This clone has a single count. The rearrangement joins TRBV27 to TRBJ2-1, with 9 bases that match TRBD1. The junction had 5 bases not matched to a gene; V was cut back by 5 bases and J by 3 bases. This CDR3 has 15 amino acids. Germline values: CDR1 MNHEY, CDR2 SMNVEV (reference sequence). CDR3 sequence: CASSQQGAFYNEQFF. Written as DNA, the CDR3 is TGTGCCAGCAGTCAACAGGGGGCGTTCTACAATGAGCAGTTCTTC.

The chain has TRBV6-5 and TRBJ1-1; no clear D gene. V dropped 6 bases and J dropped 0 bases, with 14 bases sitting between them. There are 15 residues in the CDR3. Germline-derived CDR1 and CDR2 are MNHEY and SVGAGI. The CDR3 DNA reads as TGTGCCAGCAGACAGACAAGGAGGATGAACACTGAAGCTTTCTTT. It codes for CASRQTRRMNTEAFF.

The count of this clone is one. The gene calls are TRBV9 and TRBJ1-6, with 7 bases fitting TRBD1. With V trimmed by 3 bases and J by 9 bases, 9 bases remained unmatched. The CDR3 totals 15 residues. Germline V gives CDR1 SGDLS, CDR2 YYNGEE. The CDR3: CASSALETGSSPLHF. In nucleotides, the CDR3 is TGTGCCAGCAGCGCCCTGGAGACAGGGTCTTCACCCCTCCACTTT.

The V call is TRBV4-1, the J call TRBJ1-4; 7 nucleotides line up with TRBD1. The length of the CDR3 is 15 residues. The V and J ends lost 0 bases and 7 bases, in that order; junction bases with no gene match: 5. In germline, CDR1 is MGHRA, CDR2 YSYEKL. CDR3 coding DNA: TGCGCCAGCAGCCAAGATCGCCAGGGGGTTGAAAAACTGTTTTTT. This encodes CASSQDRQGVEKLFF.

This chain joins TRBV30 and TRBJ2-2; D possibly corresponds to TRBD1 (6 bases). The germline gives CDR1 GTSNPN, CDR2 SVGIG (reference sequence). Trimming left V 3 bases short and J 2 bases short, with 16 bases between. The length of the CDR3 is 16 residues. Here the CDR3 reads CAWRPWDKTNTGELFF. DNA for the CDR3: TGTGCCTGGAGGCCGTGGGACAAAACTAACACCGGGGAGCTGTTTTTT.

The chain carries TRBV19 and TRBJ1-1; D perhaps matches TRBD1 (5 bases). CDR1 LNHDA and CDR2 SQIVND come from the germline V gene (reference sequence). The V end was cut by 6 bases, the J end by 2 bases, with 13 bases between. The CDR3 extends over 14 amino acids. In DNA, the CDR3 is TGTGCCAGTAGCGTCCGGGGGATCAACACTGAAGCTTTCTTT. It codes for CASSVRGINTEAFF.

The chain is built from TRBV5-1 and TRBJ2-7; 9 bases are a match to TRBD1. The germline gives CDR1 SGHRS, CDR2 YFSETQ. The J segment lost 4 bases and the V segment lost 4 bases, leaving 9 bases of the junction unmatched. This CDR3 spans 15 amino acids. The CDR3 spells CASSRGQGLTYEQYF. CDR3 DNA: TGCGCCAGCAGCAGAGGACAGGGGTTAACGTACGAGCAGTACTTC.

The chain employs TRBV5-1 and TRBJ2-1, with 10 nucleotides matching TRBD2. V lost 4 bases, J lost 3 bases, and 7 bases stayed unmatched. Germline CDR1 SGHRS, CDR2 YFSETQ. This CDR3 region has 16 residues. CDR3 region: CASSRTLAGGYNEQFF. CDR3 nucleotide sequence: TGCGCCAGCAGCAGGACGTTAGCGGGGGGCTACAATGAGCAGTTCTTC.

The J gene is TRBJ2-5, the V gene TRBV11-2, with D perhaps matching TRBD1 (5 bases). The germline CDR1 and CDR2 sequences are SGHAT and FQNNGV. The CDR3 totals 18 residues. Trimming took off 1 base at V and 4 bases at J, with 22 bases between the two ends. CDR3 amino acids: CASSLGGTGRLRGETQYF. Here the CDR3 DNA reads TGTGCCAGCAGCTTAGGAGGTACAGGTCGACTCCGAGGAGAGACCCAGTACTTC.

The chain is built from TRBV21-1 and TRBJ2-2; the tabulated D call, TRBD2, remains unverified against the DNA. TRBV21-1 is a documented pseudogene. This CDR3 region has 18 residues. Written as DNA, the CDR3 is TGTGCCAGCAGCAAAGCGGGGCAGGGACTAGCAGGCACCGGGGAGCTGTTTTTT. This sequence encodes CASSKAGQGLAGTGELFF.

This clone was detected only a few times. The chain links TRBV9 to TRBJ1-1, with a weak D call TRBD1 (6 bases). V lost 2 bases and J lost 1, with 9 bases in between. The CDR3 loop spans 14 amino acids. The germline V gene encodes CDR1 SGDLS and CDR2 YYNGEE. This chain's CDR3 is CASSVEGENTEAFF. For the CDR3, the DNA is TGTGCCAGCAGCGTCGAGGGGGAGAACACTGAAGCTTTCTTT.

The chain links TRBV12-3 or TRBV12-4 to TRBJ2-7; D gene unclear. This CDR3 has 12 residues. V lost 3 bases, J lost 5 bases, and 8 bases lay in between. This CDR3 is CASSFSGDEQYF. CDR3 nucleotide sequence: TGTGCCAGCAGTTTTTCCGGAGACGAGCAGTACTTC.

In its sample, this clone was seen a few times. The CDR3 loop reads CASRIRGDRLSPLHF. The CDR3 DNA sequence: TGTGCCAGTAGGATAAGGGGGGACAGGCTTTCACCCCTCCACTTT. The J gene is TRBJ1-6, the V gene TRBV19; 8 bases are shared with TRBD1. Germline V lookup: CDR1 LNHDA, CDR2 SQIVND (reference sequence). The V gene end was trimmed by 6 bases and the J gene end by 9 bases; junction bases not matched to a gene: 10. The CDR3 sequence is 15 residues long.